This T cell receptor beta chain comes out of a study of graft-versus-host responses after intestinal transplantation. Study context: Uniformly, recipients were administered anti-thymocyte globulin induction with subsequent tacrolimus and steroids for about 3 years.

Study-level points and caveats: High graft-versus-host to host-versus-graft T cell clonal ratios marked allografts of patients with graft-donor macrochimerism.

Profiled with immunoSEQ multiplex PCR; TCRdb holds only in-frame clones, not every one. Of some 150,000 clones detected, about nine tenths appear once; the ten largest clones hold roughly 0.19%. This clone is a singleton in its sample. Its target is not known. The CDR3 length is 14 residues. The germline V gene has CDR1 MDHEN and CDR2 SYDVKM. With 6 bases removed from V and 4 bases from J, the gap between germline ends came to 13 bases. The source of this sequence is a human donor who received an intestinal transplant. The chain employs TRBV28 and TRBJ1-5, with unresolved D. The specimen was unstimulated CD4+ T cells sorted from spleen or lymph node cells, collected before intestinal transplant. CDR3 loop: CASSPGEPNQPQHF. The CDR3 DNA is TGTGCCAGCAGCCCCGGGGAACCAAATCAGCCCCAGCATTTT.